What follows are 3 T cell receptor beta chains derived from one specimen sequenced in a study of Graves' ophthalmopathy and Graves' hyperthyroidism (dated by TCRdb to between 2018 and 2020). For sequencing, an Illumina HiSeq 2000 was employed. For repertoire sequencing, TCR beta CDR3 regions were amplified from RNA transcripts. A first-round RT-PCR used HTBI primers with the Qiagen OneStep RT-PCR kit, followed by a second-round multiplex PCR, size selection and purification. TCRdb cleaned the public reads at Q25 with fastp, built clones with MiXCR and kept in-frame beta chains. CDR3 protein sequences are deduplicated, and each keeps its most common genes and DNA. The sample table lists 400,000 to 500,000 distinct CDR3 sequences, under 25% of them with a count of one. The ten largest clones take up 2.5% to 3% of the sample. What was sequenced was peripheral blood. These receptors all come from a woman aged 18-35 years with stable Graves' hyperthyroidism. Donor details come from another sample of the same person, matched by shared clones.

In this sample, this clonotype turned up many times. This sequence joins TRBV7-2 and TRBJ2-1, with a possible D match to TRBD2 (6 bases). The CDR3 runs 16 residues. With 0 bases removed from V and 3 bases from J, the gap between germline ends came to 12 bases. Germline V CDR1 and CDR2: SGHTA, FQGNSA. CDR3 sequence: CASSLAGGNNYNEQFF. The CDR3 nucleotides are TGTGCCAGCAGCTTAGCGGGCGGGAATAACTACAATGAGCAGTTCTTC.

About this clonotype: This may stem from a read error, because a much larger clone lies one nucleotide away. This chain uses TRBV12-3 or TRBV12-4 with TRBJ1-1, with TRBD1 identical over 7 bases. V dropped 6 bases and J dropped 3; count of bases not matched to a gene: 4. The length of the CDR3 is 13 residues. CDR3 protein: CASRRQGYTEAFF. In DNA form, the CDR3 reads TGTGCCAGCAGGCGACAGGGTTACACTGAAGCTTTCTTT.

This chain links TRBV6-4 with TRBJ2-5; 11 bases align to TRBD1. Germline V gives CDR1 MRHNA, CDR2 SNTAGT. J gave up 5 bases and V 2 bases, and 4 bases lay outside the gene matches. The CDR3 is 15 residues long. CDR3 nucleotides: TGTGCCAGCAGTGACGGGACAGGGGGGGTGGAGACCCAGTACTTC. The encoded protein is CASSDGTGGVETQYF.